Shown below are 24 T cell receptor beta chains from a single sample sequenced in a study of blood T cell repertoires in COVID-19. Data came from immunoSEQ multiplex PCR; TCRdb stores just in-frame clones and leaves some out. The table includes tens of thousands of clones, approximately 80% detected once. The sample consisted of peripheral blood. The origin of the receptors is a man aged 35 to 55 with acute or convalescent COVID-19.

The rearrangement joins TRBV12-5 to TRBJ2-1, with 16 bases aligning to TRBD2. The CDR3 is made up of 21 amino acids. Per the germline V gene, CDR1 is LGHNT and CDR2 is FRNRAP. J lost 4 bases, V lost 3 bases, and 15 bases had no gene match. The CDR3 spells CASGLALVPGLAGGNYNEQFF. The CDR3, as DNA: TGTGCTAGTGGTTTAGCGTTGGTCCCGGGACTAGCGGGGGGGAATTACAATGAGCAGTTCTTC.

The chain couples TRBV14 to TRBJ1-2; TRBD1 agrees at 7 bases. The CDR3 has 14 amino acids. The junction had 8 bases not matched to a gene; V was cut back by 4 bases and J by 6 bases. From germline, CDR1 is SGHDN and CDR2 FVKESK. The CDR3 protein is CASSRSGQEHGYTF. Written as DNA, the CDR3 is TGTGCCAGCAGCCGAAGCGGACAGGAGCATGGCTACACCTTC.

The chain has TRBV5-1 and TRBJ2-7; D is undetermined. Germline V gives CDR1 SGHRS, CDR2 YFSETQ. This CDR3 is built from 13 residues. Trimming removed 3 bases at V and 3 bases at J, with 10 bases between. CDR3 residues: CASSYQQSYEQYF. The CDR3 region has the DNA TGCGCCAGCAGCTACCAACAGAGCTACGAGCAGTACTTC.

The genes are TRBV12-3 or TRBV12-4 and TRBJ1-6; D gene uncertain. CDR3 size: 13 residues. Trimming removed 5 bases at V and 8 bases at J, with 10 bases between. For the CDR3, the DNA is TGTGCCAGCAGTCCCCAGGTCCATTCACCCCTCCACTTT. Its protein is CASSPQVHSPLHF.

This clone was seen more than once but under ten times. This sequence joins TRBV5-1 and TRBJ2-7; the match to TRBD2 covers 7 bases. V shed 0 bases and J 2 bases; nucleotides not matched to a gene: 11. CDR1 and CDR2 from the germline V gene are SGHRS and YFSETQ. This CDR3 spans 17 amino acids. In DNA form, the CDR3 reads TGCGCCAGCAGCTTGGGAGCGGGGACCAGGCTGACCTACGAGCAGTACTTC. Amino acid sequence: CASSLGAGTRLTYEQYF.

The chain has TRBV28 and TRBJ1-6; unclear D gene. Trimming pared 6 bases from V and 13 bases from J, leaving 13 bases between. CDR1 MDHEN and CDR2 SYDVKM come from the germline V gene. The CDR3 is made up of 12 amino acids. The CDR3 DNA is TGTGCCAGCAGGCTGGAAGACATGCCCCTCCACTTT. It codes for CASRLEDMPLHF. Complete variable domain (other parts from reference TRBV28 and TRBJ1-6): DVKVTQSSRYLVKRTGEKVFLECVQDMDHENMFWYRQDPGLGLRLIYFSYDVKMKEKGDIPEGYSVSREKKERFSLILESASTNQTSMYLCASRLEDMPLHFGNGTRLTVT.

V gene TRBV2 combines with J gene TRBJ2-5; 10 nucleotides match TRBD2. The CDR3 covers 15 residues. The V and J ends lost 4 bases and 4 bases, in that order; junction bases with no gene match: 6. Germline V gene sequence: CDR1 SNHLY, CDR2 FYNNEI. In DNA form, the CDR3 reads TGTGCCAGCAGTGGACTAGCGGGTACTCCAGAGACCCAGTACTTC. This gives the protein CASSGLAGTPETQYF.

CDR3 coding DNA: TGCAGTGCTAGAGATCAGAAGACCCAGTACTTC. Its protein is CSARDQKTQYF. The chain has TRBV20-1 and TRBJ2-5; D ambiguous. Per the germline V gene, CDR1 is DFQATT and CDR2 is SNEGSKA (reference sequence). Trimming shortened V by 0 bases and J by 6 bases, and 5 bases separated the two germline ends. The length of the CDR3 is 11 residues.

The chain is built from TRBV11-3 and TRBJ1-1, with TRBD1 identical over 9 bases. V shed 4 bases and J 2 bases; nucleotides not matched to a gene: 2. The CDR3 loop spans 14 amino acids. CDR1 is SGHNT, CDR2 YENEEA, per germline. CDR3 nucleotide sequence: TGTGCCAGCAGCTCACAGGGGGCAAACACTGAAGCTTTCTTT. As protein: CASSSQGANTEAFF.

The table lists this clone with a few counts. V and J are TRBV28 and TRBJ1-1; no reliable D call. The germline V gene encodes CDR1 MDHEN and CDR2 SYDVKM. The V end was cut by 3 bases, the J end by 11 bases, with 13 bases between. The CDR3 contains 12 residues. The CDR3 sequence: CASSFAFRRAFF. CDR3 coding DNA: TGTGCCAGCAGTTTCGCGTTCCGGAGGGCTTTCTTT.

This clone was seen a handful of times. The V gene is TRBV30, the J gene TRBJ1-2; D is undetermined. Germline V gene lookup returns CDR1 GTSNPN and CDR2 SVGIG (reference sequence). The V end lost 2 bases, the J end lost 1 base, and 5 bases lay between the germline ends. The CDR3 has 12 amino acids. The CDR3 loop reads CAWSPGNYGYTF. DNA of the CDR3: TGTGCCTGGAGTCCGGGTAACTATGGCTACACCTTC. The full variable domain, with the rest looked up from reference TRBV30 and TRBJ1-2, is SQTIHQWPATLVQPVGSPLSLECTVEGTSNPNLYWYRQAAGRGLQLLFYSVGIGQISSEVPQNLSASRPQDRQFILSSKKLLLSDSGFYLCAWSPGNYGYTFGSGTRLTVV.

This chain links TRBV9 with TRBJ2-1; no clear D gene. Germline V CDR1 and CDR2: SGDLS, YYNGEE. Deletions cut 4 bases from V and 10 bases from J, with 9 bases between. CDR3 size: 11 residues. As DNA, the CDR3 is TGTGCCAGCAGCCGCGAACGAGAGCAGTTCTTC. This codes for CASSREREQFF.

This chain uses TRBV10-1 with TRBJ1-1; D unclear. The CDR3 totals 9 residues. The ends were cut back, 4 bases at V and 10 bases at J, with 4 bases in the middle. Germline assignment: CDR1 WNHNN and CDR2 SYGVQD (reference sequence). CDR3 protein: CASSVLAFF. The CDR3 DNA sequence: TGCGCCAGCAGTGTCTTAGCTTTCTTT.

The rearrangement links TRBV11-2 to TRBJ1-4; TRBD1 might be the D (5 bases). The germline gives CDR1 SGHAT, CDR2 FQNNGV. This CDR3 is built from 12 residues. V lost 4 bases to trimming and J lost 10 bases, with 10 bases between them. CDR3 sequence (DNA): TGTGCCAGCAGCTCCCGGGGGGGAAAACTGTTTTTT. Translated: CASSSRGGKLFF.

The chain is built from TRBV7-3 and TRBJ2-2; 10 nucleotides line up with TRBD1. The CDR3 covers 16 residues. Germline CDR1 is SGHTA and CDR2 is FQGTGA. After removal of 3 bases from V and 0 bases from J, the junction contained 1 base not matched to a gene. This CDR3 is CASSFGQGANTGELFF. CDR3 nucleotide sequence: TGTGCCAGCAGCTTCGGACAGGGGGCGAACACCGGGGAGCTGTTTTTT. The variable domain in full, with the rest retrieved from reference TRBV7-3 and TRBJ2-2, is GAGVSQTPSNKVTEKGKYVELRCDPISGHTALYWYRQSLGQGPEFLIYFQGTGAADDSGLPNDRFFAVRPEGSVSTLKIQRTERGDSAVYLCASSFGQGANTGELFFGEGSRLTVL.

V gene TRBV29-1 combines with J gene TRBJ1-2, with D tentatively TRBD1 (6 bases). Looked up from germline, CDR1 is SQVTM and CDR2 is ANQGSEA. Trimming removed 6 bases at V and 1 base at J, with 9 bases between. The CDR3 loop spans 12 amino acids. The CDR3 here is CSVEQGNYGYTF. CDR3 DNA sequence: TGCAGCGTGGAACAGGGTAACTATGGCTACACCTTC.

The chain joins TRBV5-1 to TRBJ2-6; no definite D call. CDR3 length: 16 residues. Looked up from germline, CDR1 is SGHRS and CDR2 is YFSETQ. The germline V and J ends were trimmed by 0 bases and 4 bases, with 11 bases remaining between them. The CDR3 loop is CASSLEGAAGANVLTF. The CDR3 DNA reads as TGCGCCAGCAGCTTGGAAGGCGCGGCAGGGGCCAACGTCCTGACTTTC.

CDR3 DNA sequence: TGTGCCAGTAGTGACGTCTCGGGACAGGGCCTCCTGGGAGGCTACACCTTC. Protein product: CASSDVSGQGLLGGYTF. The genes are TRBV19 and TRBJ1-2; TRBD1 agrees at 9 bases. With 5 bases clipped from V and 8 bases from J, the junction kept 18 bases outside the gene matches. Germline loops: CDR1 LNHDA, CDR2 SQIVND (reference sequence). The CDR3 is made up of 17 amino acids.

This chain links TRBV21-1 with TRBJ2-5; the table's D call of TRBD1 was not tested on the DNA. TRBV21-1 is a recognized pseudogene. The CDR3 is made up of 14 amino acids. This chain's CDR3 is CASTERTVQETQYF. CDR3 nucleotide sequence: TGTGCCAGCACCGAAAGGACAGTGCAAGAGACCCAGTACTTC.

The J gene is TRBJ1-6, the V gene TRBV30, with D perhaps TRBD1 (5 bases). The CDR3 is made up of 15 amino acids. In germline, CDR1 is GTSNPN, CDR2 SVGIG (reference sequence). Trimming cost V 2 bases and J 5 bases, with 13 bases left between them. CDR3 loop: CAWSRGGQDNSPLHF. As DNA, the CDR3 is TGTGCCTGGAGTAGGGGAGGGCAGGATAATTCACCCCTCCACTTT. The full variable domain, rest sourced from reference TRBV30 and TRBJ1-6, is SQTIHQWPATLVQPVGSPLSLECTVEGTSNPNLYWYRQAAGRGLQLLFYSVGIGQISSEVPQNLSASRPQDRQFILSSKKLLLSDSGFYLCAWSRGGQDNSPLHFGNGTRLTVT.

The V gene is TRBV4-2, the J gene TRBJ1-1; D perhaps matches TRBD1 (5 bases). This CDR3 comprises 14 residues. Looked up from germline, CDR1 is LGHNA and CDR2 is YNFKEQ. V was clipped by 2 bases and J by 7 bases, with 14 bases between them. The CDR3 region has the DNA TGTGCCAGCAGCCAATCTCTCCTTGACAGTGAAGCTTTCTTT. Its protein product is CASSQSLLDSEAFF.

The chain joins TRBV30 to TRBJ1-2, with D tentatively TRBD1 (6 bases). Trimming removed 7 bases at V and 5 bases at J, with 11 bases between. CDR3 length equals 11 residues. CDR1 is GTSNPN and CDR2 is SVGIG in the germline V gene (reference sequence). The CDR3 sequence is CALQGFYGYTF. In DNA, the CDR3 is TGTGCCTTACAGGGATTTTATGGCTACACCTTC.

The gene calls are TRBV7-9 and TRBJ1-3; the D is unclear. The CDR3 sequence is 17 residues long. The V gene lost 7 bases and the J gene lost 0 bases, with 19 bases spanning the gap. Germline lookup yields CDR1 SEHNR and CDR2 FQNEAQ (reference sequence). The CDR3 DNA follows: TGTGCCAGCACCCCTCCCCTTCTAGTCCCCTCTGGAAACACCATATATTTT. Translation gives CASTPPLLVPSGNTIYF.

CDR3 coding DNA: TGTGCCAGCAGCCTACGCATAGGAGGTGGGGCGGGAAAGCAGTTCTTC. Translated: CASSLRIGGGAGKQFF. V and J are TRBV9 and TRBJ2-1, with a possible D match to TRBD2 (6 bases). Germline V CDR1 and CDR2: SGDLS, YYNGEE. Trimming cost V 4 bases and J 11 bases, with 25 bases left between them. The CDR3 spans 16 residues.